This T cell receptor (beta chain) was recorded in a study of blood T cell repertoires in COVID-19. Study summary: Acute and convalescent COVID-19 samples came from the United States, Italy and Spain. T cells, B-cell-depleted T cells, or PBMCs provided the cDNA or gDNA that served as material.

In the source study's methods: Estimation of nucleated cell counts relied on the amplification of reference gene primers. The table came from immunoSEQ multiplex PCR; TCRdb's copy has only in-frame clones and leaves some out. D and trimming come from the DNA, and the V and J calls and clone size come from that table. This table has 200,000 to 250,000 clones, about four fifths appearing once. Germline V gene lookup returns CDR1 MNHEY and CDR2 SVGAGI. The CDR3 has 16 amino acids. The V gene lost 3 bases and the J gene lost 2 bases, with 14 bases spanning the gap. The V call is TRBV6-5, the J call TRBJ1-5, with a tentative D call TRBD1 (6 bases). This sequence originates from an elderly man with acute or convalescent COVID-19. The sequencing input was peripheral blood. This CDR3 is CASSYVRGHGNQPQHF. For the CDR3, the DNA is TGTGCCAGCAGTTATGTTCGGGGACACGGCAATCAGCCCCAGCATTTT.